This TCR beta chain was observed in a study of blood T cell repertoires in COVID-19. Study context: Acute and convalescent COVID-19 samples came from the United States, Italy and Spain. PBMCs, B-cell-depleted T cells, or T cells were the source of the cDNA or gDNA that made up the material.

Trimming took off 0 bases at V and 8 bases at J, with 13 bases between the two ends. In germline, CDR1 is LGHNA, CDR2 YNFKEQ. This CDR3 has 14 amino acids. In the original workflow: Estimation of nucleated cell counts relied on the amplification of reference gene primers. Assay: immunoSEQ multiplex PCR; the TCRdb copy retains only in-frame clones and omits some. The V and J calls and the clone size are those of that table, but D and trimming were determined from the DNA. In the table there are about 190,000 clones, 78% of which are singletons. What was sequenced was peripheral blood. This receptor was obtained from a woman of 80 years or more with active or convalescent COVID-19. This rearrangement joins TRBV4-2 to TRBJ1-1; weak D call: TRBD1 (6 bases). CDR3 in amino acids: CASSQDRRGIEAFF. The DNA of the CDR3 is TGTGCCAGCAGCCAAGACCGAAGGGGGATCGAAGCTTTCTTT.